Here is one T cell receptor (beta chain) with its context. Its antigen is still unknown. Only in-frame clones appear in the TCRdb table, and some are missing; sequencing was by immunoSEQ multiplex PCR. Counted here are 130,000 or so clones, 75% to 90% occurring once; the ten biggest clones make up roughly 9%. This sample was included in a study of T cell responses to AZD1222 COVID-19 vaccine. Study-level background: Pooling was applied to second doses at about 4 or about 12 weeks. Study-wide points: At study baseline, merely five or six AZD1222 recipients were seropositive. Mostly white British, mostly female donors; authors suggested clonal diversity may be underestimated. All repertoire sampling was performed exclusively after the peak T cell response.

V dropped 2 bases and J dropped 10; count of bases not matched to a gene: 10. CDR3 length: 15 amino acids. Germline CDR1 and CDR2: MDHEN and SYDVKM. The source is an adult in good health. Sequencing was performed on peripheral blood, taken on day 0 of AZD1222 vaccination. The chain joins TRBV28 to TRBJ2-1; TRBD2 matches 8 bases. The CDR3 coding sequence is TGTGCCAGCAGTTTAGTTGCGGGAGGAAATGGGGAGCAGTTCTTC. Translating gives CASSLVAGGNGEQFF. The whole variable domain, remainder taken from reference TRBV28 and TRBJ2-1, is DVKVTQSSRYLVKRTGEKVFLECVQDMDHENMFWYRQDPGLGLRLIYFSYDVKMKEKGDIPEGYSVSREKKERFSLILESASTNQTSMYLCASSLVAGGNGEQFFGPGTRLTVL.